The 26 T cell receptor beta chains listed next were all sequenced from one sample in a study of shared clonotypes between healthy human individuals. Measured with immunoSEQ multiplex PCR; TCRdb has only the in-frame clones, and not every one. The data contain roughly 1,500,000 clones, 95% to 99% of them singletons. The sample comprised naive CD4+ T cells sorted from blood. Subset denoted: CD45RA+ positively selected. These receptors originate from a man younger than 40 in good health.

The DNA for the CDR3 is TGTGCCAGCACCGCCGTACGGACAGGCGGACAGCCCCAGCATTTT. Translation gives CASTAVRTGGQPQHF. V is TRBV2 and J is TRBJ1-5, with 7 bases identical to TRBD1. This CDR3 has 15 amino acids. Germline lookup yields CDR1 SNHLY and CDR2 FYNNEI. Trimming at V came to 7 bases and at J to 7 bases, leaving 13 bases not matched to a gene.

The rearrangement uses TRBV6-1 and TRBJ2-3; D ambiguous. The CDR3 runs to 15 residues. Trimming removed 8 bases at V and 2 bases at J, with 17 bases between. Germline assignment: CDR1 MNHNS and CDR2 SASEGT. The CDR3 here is CASGIKGIPTDTQYF. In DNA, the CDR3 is TGTGCCAGCGGGATCAAGGGAATTCCCACAGATACGCAGTATTTT.

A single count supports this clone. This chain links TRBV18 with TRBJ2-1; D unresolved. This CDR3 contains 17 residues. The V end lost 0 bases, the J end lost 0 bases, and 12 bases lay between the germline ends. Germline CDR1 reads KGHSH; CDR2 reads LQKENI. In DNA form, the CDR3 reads TGTGCCAGCTCACCACCGTATTCGTCCTACTCCTACAATGAGCAGTTCTTC. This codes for CASSPPYSSYSYNEQFF.

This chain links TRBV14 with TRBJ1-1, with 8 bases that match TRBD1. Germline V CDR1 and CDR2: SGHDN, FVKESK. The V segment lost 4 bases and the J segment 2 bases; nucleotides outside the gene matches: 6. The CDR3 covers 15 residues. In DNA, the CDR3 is TGTGCCAGCAGCCGACGGACAGGGTTAAACACTGAAGCTTTCTTT. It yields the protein CASSRRTGLNTEAFF.

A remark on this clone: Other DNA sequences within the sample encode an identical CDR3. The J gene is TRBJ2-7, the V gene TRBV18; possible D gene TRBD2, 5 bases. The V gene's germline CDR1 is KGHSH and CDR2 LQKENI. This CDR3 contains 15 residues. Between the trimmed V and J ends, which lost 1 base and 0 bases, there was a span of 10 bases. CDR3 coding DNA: TGTGCCAGCTCACCACGGGGTGGGAGCTCCTACGAGCAGTACTTC. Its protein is CASSPRGGSSYEQYF.

The CDR3: CASSLKTSGLTGELFF. The CDR3 DNA reads TGTGCCAGCAGCTTAAAGACTAGCGGGCTTACCGGGGAGCTGTTTTTT. V usage is TRBV5-4 and J usage is TRBJ2-2; 10 bases agree with TRBD2. The CDR3 covers 16 residues. CDR1 and CDR2 (germline): SGHNT, YYREEE (reference sequence). V shed 2 bases and J 5 bases; nucleotides not matched to a gene: 6.

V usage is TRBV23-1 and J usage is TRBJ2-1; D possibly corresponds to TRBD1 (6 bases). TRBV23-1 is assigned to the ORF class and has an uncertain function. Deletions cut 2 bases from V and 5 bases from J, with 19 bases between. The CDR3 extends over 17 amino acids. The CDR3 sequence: CASSQLNRVQNDNEQFF. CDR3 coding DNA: TGCGCCAGCAGTCAACTAAACAGGGTGCAAAACGACAATGAGCAGTTCTTC.

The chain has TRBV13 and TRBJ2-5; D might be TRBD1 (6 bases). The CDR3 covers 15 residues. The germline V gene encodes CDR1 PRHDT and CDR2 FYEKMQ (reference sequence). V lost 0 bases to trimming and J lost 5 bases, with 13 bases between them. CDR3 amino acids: CASSLGGRGGETQYF. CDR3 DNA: TGTGCCAGCAGCTTAGGGGGCAGGGGCGGTGAGACCCAGTACTTC.

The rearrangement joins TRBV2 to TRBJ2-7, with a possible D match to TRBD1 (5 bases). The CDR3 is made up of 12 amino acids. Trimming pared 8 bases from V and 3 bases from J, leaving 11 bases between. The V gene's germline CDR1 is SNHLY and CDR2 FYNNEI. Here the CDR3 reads CASLRQSYEQYF. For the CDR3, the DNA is TGTGCCAGCCTTCGACAGAGCTACGAGCAGTACTTC. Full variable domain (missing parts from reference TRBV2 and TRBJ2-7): EPEVTQTPSHQVTQMGQEVILRCVPISNHLYFYWYRQILGQKVEFLVSFYNNEISEKSEIFDDQFSVERPDGSNFTLKIRSTKLEDSAMYFCASLRQSYEQYFGPGTRLTVT.

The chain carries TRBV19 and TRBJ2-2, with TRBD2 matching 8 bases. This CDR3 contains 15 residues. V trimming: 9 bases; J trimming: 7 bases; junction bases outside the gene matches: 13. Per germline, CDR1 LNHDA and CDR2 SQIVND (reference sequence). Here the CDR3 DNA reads TGTGCCAGCGTTCCACCAAGCGGGAGTATCGGGGAGCTGTTTTTT. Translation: CASVPPSGSIGELFF.

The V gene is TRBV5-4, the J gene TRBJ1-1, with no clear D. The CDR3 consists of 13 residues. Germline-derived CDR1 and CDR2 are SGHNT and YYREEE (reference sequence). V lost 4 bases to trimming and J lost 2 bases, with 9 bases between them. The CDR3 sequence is CASSPTPNTEAFF. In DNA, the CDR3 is TGTGCCAGCAGCCCTACACCTAACACTGAAGCTTTCTTT.

The CDR3 coding sequence is TGTGCCAGCAGCCAAGTTCGGACGGCATCCTACAATGAGCAGTTCTTC. Its protein is CASSQVRTASYNEQFF. J is TRBJ2-1 and V is TRBV14; D is ambiguous. The germline V and J ends were trimmed by 1 base and 1 base, with 11 bases remaining between them. The CDR3 covers 16 residues. Per germline, CDR1 SGHDN and CDR2 FVKESK.

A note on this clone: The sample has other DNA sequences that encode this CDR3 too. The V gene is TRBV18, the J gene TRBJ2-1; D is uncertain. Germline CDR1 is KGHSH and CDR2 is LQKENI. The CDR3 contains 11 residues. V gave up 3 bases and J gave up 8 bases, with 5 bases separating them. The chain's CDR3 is CASSPLDEQFF. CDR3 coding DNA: TGTGCCAGCTCACCTTTGGATGAGCAGTTCTTC.

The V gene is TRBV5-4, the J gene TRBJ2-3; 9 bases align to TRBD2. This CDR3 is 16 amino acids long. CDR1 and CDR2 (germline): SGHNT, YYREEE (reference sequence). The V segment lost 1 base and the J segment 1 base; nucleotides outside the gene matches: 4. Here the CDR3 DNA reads TGTGCCAGCAGCTTGTTGGTAGCGGGAGGCACAGATACGCAGTATTTT. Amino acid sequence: CASSLLVAGGTDTQYF.

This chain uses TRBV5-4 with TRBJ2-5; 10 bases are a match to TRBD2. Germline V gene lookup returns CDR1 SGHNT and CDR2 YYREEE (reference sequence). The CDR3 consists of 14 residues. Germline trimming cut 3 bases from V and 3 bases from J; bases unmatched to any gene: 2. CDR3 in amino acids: CASSSGLAKETQYF. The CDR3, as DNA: TGTGCCAGCAGCTCGGGACTAGCGAAAGAGACCCAGTACTTC.

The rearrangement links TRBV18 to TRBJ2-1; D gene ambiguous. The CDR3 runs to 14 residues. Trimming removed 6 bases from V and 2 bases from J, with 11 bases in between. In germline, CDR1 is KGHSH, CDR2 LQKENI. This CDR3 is CASSPSVAYNEQFF. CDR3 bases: TGTGCCAGCTCCCCATCTGTAGCCTACAATGAGCAGTTCTTC.

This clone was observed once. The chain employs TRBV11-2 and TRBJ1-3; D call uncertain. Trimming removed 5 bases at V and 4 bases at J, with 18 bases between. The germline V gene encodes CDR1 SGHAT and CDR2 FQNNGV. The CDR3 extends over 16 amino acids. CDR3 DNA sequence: TGTGCCAGCAGCCTCTGGACCAGCAAGTCGGGAAACACCATATATTTT. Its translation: CASSLWTSKSGNTIYF.

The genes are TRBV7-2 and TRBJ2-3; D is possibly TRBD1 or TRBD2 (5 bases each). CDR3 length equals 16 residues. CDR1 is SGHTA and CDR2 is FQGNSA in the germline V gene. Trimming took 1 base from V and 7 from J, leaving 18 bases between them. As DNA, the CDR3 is TGTGCCAGCAGCTTAGGCCCCCGGGACCAACCAAATACGCAGTATTTT. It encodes CASSLGPRDQPNTQYF.

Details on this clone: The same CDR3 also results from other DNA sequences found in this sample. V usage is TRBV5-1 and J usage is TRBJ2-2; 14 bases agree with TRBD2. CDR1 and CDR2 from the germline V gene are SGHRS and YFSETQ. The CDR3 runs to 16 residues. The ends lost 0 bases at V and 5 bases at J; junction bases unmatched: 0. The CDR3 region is CASSLGLAGGTGELFF. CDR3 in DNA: TGCGCCAGCAGCTTGGGACTAGCGGGAGGGACCGGGGAGCTGTTTTTT.

DNA for the CDR3: TGCGCCAGCAGCTTGGCGGCAGCGGGGAGTCTGGATACGCAGTATTTT. As protein: CASSLAAAGSLDTQYF. The V call is TRBV5-1, the J call TRBJ2-3, with TRBD2 matching 7 bases. Germline trimming cut 0 bases from V and 6 bases from J; bases unmatched to any gene: 10. The CDR3 sequence is 16 residues long. Germline assignment: CDR1 SGHRS and CDR2 YFSETQ.

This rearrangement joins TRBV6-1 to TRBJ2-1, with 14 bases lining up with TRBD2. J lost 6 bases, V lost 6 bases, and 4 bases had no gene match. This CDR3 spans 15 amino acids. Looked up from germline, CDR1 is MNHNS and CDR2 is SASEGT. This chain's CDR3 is CASSPGTSGSNEQFF. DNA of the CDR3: TGTGCCAGCAGCCCCGGGACTAGCGGGAGCAATGAGCAGTTCTTC.

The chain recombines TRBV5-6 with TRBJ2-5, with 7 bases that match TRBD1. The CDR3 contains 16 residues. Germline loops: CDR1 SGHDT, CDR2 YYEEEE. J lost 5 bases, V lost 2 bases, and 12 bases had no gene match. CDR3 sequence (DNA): TGTGCCAGCAGCTTCGTTTGGGACAGTCCTGCGGAGACCCAGTACTTC. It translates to CASSFVWDSPAETQYF.

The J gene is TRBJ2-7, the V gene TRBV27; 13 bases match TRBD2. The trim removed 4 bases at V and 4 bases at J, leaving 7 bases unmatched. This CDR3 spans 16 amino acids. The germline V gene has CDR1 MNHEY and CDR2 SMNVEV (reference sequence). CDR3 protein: CASSSWTSGRVYEQYF. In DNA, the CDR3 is TGTGCCAGCAGTTCATGGACTAGCGGGAGAGTATACGAGCAGTACTTC.

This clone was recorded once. The CDR3 DNA reads as TGTGCCAGCAGCTCTTACCAAGAATATGGCTACACCTTC. It specifies CASSSYQEYGYTF. The chain employs TRBV7-6 and TRBJ1-2; D ambiguous. This CDR3 spans 13 amino acids. V lost 4 bases, J lost 5 bases, and 11 bases lay in between. The germline gives CDR1 SGHVS, CDR2 FNYEAQ. Full variable domain (missing parts from reference TRBV7-6 and TRBJ1-2): GAGVSQSPRYKVTKRGQDVALRCDPISGHVSLYWYRQALGQGPEFLTYFNYEAQQDKSGLPNDRFSAERPEGSISTLTIQRTEQRDSAMYRCASSSYQEYGYTFGSGTRLTVV.

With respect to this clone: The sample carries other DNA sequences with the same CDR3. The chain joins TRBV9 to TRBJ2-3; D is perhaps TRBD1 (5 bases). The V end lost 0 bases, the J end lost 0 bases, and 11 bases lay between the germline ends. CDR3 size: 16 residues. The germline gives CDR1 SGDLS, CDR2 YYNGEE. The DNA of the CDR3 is TGTGCCAGCAGCGTAGTGGGCCAGGGAAGCACAGATACGCAGTATTTT. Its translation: CASSVVGQGSTDTQYF.

The CDR3 bases are TGTGCCAGCAGCGATCGACTAGCGGGAGCTCAAGAGACCCAGTACTTC. It translates to CASSDRLAGAQETQYF. The V and J genes are TRBV7-6 and TRBJ2-5; 12 bases align to TRBD2. Germline trimming cut 5 bases from V and 2 bases from J; bases unmatched to any gene: 6. Germline CDR1 and CDR2: SGHVS and FNYEAQ. The CDR3 consists of 16 residues.